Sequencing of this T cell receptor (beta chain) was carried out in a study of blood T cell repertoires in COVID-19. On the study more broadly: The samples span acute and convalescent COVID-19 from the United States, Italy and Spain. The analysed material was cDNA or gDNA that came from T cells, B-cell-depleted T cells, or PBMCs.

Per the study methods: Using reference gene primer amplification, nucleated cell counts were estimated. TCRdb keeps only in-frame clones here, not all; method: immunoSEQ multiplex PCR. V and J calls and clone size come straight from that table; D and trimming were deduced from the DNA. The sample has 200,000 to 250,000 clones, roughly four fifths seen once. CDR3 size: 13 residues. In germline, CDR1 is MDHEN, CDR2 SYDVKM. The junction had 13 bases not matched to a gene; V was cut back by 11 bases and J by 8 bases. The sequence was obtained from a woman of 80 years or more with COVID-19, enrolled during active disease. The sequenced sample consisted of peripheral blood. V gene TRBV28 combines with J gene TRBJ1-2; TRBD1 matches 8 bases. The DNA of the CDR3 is TGTGCCTCGTCAGGGGGGACAGGAAAGGGCTACACCTTC. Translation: CASSGGTGKGYTF.